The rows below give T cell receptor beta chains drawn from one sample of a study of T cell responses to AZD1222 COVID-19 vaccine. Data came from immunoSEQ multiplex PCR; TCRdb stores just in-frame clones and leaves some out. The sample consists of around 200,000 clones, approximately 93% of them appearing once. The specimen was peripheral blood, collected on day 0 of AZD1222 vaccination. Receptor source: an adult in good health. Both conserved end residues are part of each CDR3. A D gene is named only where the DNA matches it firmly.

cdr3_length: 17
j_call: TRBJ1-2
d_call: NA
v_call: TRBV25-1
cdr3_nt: TGTGCCAGCAGTGAGGGCTCGGGGCAGGGGCTTAACTATGGCTACACCTTC
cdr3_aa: CASSEGSGQGLNYGYTF

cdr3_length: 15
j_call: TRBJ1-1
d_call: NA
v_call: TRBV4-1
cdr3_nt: TGCGCCAGCAGCCAAGAAACCCTAACGGGCACTGAAGCTTTCTTT
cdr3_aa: CASSQETLTGTEAFF

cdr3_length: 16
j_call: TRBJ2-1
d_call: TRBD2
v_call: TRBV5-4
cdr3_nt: TGTGCCAGCAGCTTGGTCGGACTAGCGGCTAACAATGAGCAGTTCTTC
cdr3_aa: CASSLVGLAANNEQFF

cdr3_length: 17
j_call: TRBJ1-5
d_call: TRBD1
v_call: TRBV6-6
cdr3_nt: TGTGCCAGCAGTCACATTACGGGACAGGGAAGCAATCAGCCCCAGCATTTT
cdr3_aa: CASSHITGQGSNQPQHF

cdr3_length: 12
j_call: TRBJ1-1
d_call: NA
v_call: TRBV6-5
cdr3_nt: TGTGCCAGCAGTCCGTCCGGATCTGAAGCTTTCTTT
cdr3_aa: CASSPSGSEAFF

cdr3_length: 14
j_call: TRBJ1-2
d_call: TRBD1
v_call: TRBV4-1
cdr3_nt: TGCGCCAGCACTCAGCCGGGACAGGGAGATGGCTACACCTTC
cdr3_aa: CASTQPGQGDGYTF

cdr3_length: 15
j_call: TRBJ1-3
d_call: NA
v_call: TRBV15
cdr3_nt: TGTGCCACCAGCAGAGATCCGGGGTACGGAAACACCATATATTTT
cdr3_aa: CATSRDPGYGNTIYF

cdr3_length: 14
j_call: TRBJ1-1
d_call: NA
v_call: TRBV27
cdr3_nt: TGTGCCAGCAGAAATAATAACAGGGCCACTGAAGCTTTCTTT
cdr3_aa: CASRNNNRATEAFF

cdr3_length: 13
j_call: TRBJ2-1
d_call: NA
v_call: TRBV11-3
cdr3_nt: TGTGCCAGCAGCGACCGCTCCTACAATGAGCAGTTCTTC
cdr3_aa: CASSDRSYNEQFF

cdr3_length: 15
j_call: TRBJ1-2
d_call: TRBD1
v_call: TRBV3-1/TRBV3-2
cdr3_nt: TGTGCCAGCAGCCAAGCCGACAGGGGGCGTCAGGGCTACACCTTC
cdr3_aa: CASSQADRGRQGYTF

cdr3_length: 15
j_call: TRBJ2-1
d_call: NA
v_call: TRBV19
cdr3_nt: TGTGCCAGTAGTATCGGCGGGCTCCGGCGAGATGAGCAGTTCTTC
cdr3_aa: CASSIGGLRRDEQFF

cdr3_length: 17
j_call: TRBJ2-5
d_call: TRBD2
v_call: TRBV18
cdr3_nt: TGTGCCAGCTCACCATCACTAGCGGGGGCTAGCCAAGAGACCCAGTACTTC
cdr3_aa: CASSPSLAGASQETQYF

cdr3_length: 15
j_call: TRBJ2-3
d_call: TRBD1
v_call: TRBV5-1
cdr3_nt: TGCGCCAGCAGCTTGGAACCAGGGGGCGTGTATACGCAGTATTTT
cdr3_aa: CASSLEPGGVYTQYF

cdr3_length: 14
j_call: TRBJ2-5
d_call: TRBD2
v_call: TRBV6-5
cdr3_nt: TGTGCCATTTTAGCGGGGGGCTCCCAAGAGACCCAGTACTTC
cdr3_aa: CAILAGGSQETQYF

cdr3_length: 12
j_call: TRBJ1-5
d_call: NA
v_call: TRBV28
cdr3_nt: TGTGCCAGCAGTACGAACACCCAGCCCCAGCATTTT
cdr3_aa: CASSTNTQPQHF

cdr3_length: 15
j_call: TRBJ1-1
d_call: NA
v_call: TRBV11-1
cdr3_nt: TGTGCCAGCAGTTCAGTTCTCGGGTATAGCACTGAAGCTTTCTTT
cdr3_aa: CASSSVLGYSTEAFF

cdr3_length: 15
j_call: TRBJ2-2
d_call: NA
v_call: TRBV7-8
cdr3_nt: TGTGCCAGCAGCTTAGGGGACGCGAACACCGGGGAGCTGTTTTTT
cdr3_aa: CASSLGDANTGELFF

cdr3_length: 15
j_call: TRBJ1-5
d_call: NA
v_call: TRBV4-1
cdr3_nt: TGCGCCAGCAGCCCGGGGGAGCCCGTTGGTAAGCCCCAGCATTTT
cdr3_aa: CASSPGEPVGKPQHF